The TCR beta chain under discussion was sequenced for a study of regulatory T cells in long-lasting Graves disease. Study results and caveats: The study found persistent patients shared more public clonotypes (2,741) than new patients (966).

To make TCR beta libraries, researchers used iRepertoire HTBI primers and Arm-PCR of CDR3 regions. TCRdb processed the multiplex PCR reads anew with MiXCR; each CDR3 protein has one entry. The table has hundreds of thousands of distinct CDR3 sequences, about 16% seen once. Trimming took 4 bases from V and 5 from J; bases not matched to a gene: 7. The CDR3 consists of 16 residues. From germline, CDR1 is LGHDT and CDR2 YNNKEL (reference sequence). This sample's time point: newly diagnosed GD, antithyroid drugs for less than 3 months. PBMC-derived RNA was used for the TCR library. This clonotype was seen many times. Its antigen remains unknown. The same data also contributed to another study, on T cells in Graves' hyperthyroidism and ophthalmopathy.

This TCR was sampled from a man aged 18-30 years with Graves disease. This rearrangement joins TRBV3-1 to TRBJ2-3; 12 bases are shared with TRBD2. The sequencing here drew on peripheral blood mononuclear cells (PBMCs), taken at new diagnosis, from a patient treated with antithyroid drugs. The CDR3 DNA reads TGTGCCAGCAGCCTATGGACTAGCGGGAATGGAGATACGCAGTATTTT. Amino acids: CASSLWTSGNGDTQYF.